This is a list of T cell receptor beta chains from one sample in a study of immune evolution from preneoplasia to lung adenocarcinoma. Sequencing was performed with immunoSEQ multiplex PCR; in TCRdb, only in-frame clones are kept and a portion is missing. The sample has 20,000 to 25,000 clones, over 70% seen once. The specimen was FFPE invasive lung adenocarcinoma tissue. The receptors were sampled from a person in their sixties or seventies with lung adenocarcinoma. Each CDR3 is given with its conserved first and last residue.

>TRBV5-6|TRBJ2-7
CASSSYPGSYEQYF
>TRBV30|TRBJ2-7
CAWSLDYEQYF
>TRBV27|TRBJ1-1
CASSTDPRVENTEAFF
>TRBV28|TRBJ2-7
CASSLRISSGGGYEQYF
>TRBV28|TRBJ1-5
CATDRGRNQPQHF
>TRBV7-2|TRBJ1-4
CASSLDGRATNEKLFF
>TRBV7-2|TRBJ2-3
CASSLNGGPDTQYF
>TRBV4-2|TRBJ2-1
CASSQIFGGRGSYNEQFF
>TRBV7-2|TRBJ2-7
CASSRDQGLLSYEQYF
>TRBV7-9|TRBJ1-1
CASSQQGGTPEAFF
>TRBV5-1|TRBJ2-7
CASGDTSYEQYF
>TRBV19|TRBJ1-3
CASSRVLGQGNTIYF
>TRBV6-6|TRBJ1-5
CASSGNDRANQPQHF
>TRBV9|TRBJ2-3
CASSVGTDTQYF
>TRBV30|TRBJ2-2
CAGDRGPITGELFF
>TRBV2|TRBJ1-1
CASSQTGGGKAFF
>TRBV5-1|TRBJ2-7
CASSFNRDYEQYF
>TRBV27|TRBJ1-4
CASRGTGGGEKLFF
>TRBV19|TRBJ2-2
CASSPLDRLTGELFF
>TRBV19|TRBJ1-2
CASRSGTASYGYTF
>TRBV4-2|TRBJ1-4
CASSQPMGGYNEKLFF
>TRBV19|TRBJ2-1
CASSMGLGGEQFF
>TRBV5-1|TRBJ2-1
CASSFQGQGAYNEQFF
>TRBV4-1|TRBJ2-6
CASSLGQGNSGANVLTF
>TRBV28|TRBJ1-4
CASSQTGGGEKLFF
>TRBV28|TRBJ1-4
CASSVSRGPANEKLFF
>TRBV5-1|TRBJ1-4
CASNSGVATNEKLFF
>TRBV7-9|TRBJ2-7
CASSLASGGDEQYF
>TRBV4-1|TRBJ2-1
CASSQISGSGSVGEQFF
>TRBV12-5|TRBJ2-1
CASGLGQGVYNEQFF
>TRBV6-1|TRBJ2-3
CASSEGSTSTDTQYF
>TRBV19|TRBJ2-1
CASSKKGTGSGEQFF
>TRBV18|TRBJ1-1
CASSPKGGSEAFF
>TRBV10-2|TRBJ1-1
CASSENTNTEAFF
>TRBV9|TRBJ1-3
CASSVGDDSGNTIYF
>TRBV5-1|TRBJ1-2
CASSLVGQGAYGYTF
>TRBV27|TRBJ1-2
CASSVTGGGYTF
>TRBV6-6|TRBJ1-5
CASSPRTGQPQHF